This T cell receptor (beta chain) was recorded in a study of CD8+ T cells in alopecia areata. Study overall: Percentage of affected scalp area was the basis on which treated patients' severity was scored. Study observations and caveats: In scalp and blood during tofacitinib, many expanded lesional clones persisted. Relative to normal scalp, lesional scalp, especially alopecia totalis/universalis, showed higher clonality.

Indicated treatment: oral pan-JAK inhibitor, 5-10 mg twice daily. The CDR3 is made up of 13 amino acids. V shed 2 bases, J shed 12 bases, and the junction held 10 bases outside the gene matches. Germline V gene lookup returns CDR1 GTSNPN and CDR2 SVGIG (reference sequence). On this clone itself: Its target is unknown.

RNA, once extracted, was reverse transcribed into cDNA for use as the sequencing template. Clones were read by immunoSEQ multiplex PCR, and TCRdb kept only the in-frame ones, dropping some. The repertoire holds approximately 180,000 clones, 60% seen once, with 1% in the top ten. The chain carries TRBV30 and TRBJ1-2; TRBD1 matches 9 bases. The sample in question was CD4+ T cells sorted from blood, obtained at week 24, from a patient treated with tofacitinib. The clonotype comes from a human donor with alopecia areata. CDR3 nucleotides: TGTGCCTGGAGTCCACCGGGACAGGGACGAGACACCTTC. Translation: CAWSPPGQGRDTF.